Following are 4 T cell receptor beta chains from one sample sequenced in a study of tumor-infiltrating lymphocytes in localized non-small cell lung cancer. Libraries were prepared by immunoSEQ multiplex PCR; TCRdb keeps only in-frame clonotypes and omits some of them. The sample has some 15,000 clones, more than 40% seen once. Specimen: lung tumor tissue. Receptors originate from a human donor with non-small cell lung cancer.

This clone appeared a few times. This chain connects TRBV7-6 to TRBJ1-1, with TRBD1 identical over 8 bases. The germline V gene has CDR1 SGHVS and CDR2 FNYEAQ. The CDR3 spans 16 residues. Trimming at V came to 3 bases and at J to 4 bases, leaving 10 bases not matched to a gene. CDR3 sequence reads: CASSFRAGGRGTEAFF. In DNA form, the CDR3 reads TGTGCCAGCAGCTTCCGGGCAGGGGGCCGGGGCACTGAAGCTTTCTTT. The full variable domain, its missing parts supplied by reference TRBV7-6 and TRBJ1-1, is GAGVSQSPRYKVTKRGQDVALRCDPISGHVSLYWYRQALGQGPEFLTYFNYEAQQDKSGLPNDRFSAERPEGSISTLTIQRTEQRDSAMYRCASSFRAGGRGTEAFFGQGTRLTVV.

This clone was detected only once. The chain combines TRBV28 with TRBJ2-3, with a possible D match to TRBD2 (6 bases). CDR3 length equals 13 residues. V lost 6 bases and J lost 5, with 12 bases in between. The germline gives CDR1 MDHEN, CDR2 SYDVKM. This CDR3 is CASSHTEGDTQYF. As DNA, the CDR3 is TGTGCCAGCAGCCACACGGAGGGAGATACGCAGTATTTT.

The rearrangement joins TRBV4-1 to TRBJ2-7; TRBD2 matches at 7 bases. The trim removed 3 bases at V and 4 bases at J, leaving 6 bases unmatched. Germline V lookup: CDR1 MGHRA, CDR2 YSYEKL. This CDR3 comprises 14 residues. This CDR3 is CASSQGRGSYEQYF. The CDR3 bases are TGCGCCAGCAGCCAGGGGAGGGGAAGTTACGAGCAGTACTTC.

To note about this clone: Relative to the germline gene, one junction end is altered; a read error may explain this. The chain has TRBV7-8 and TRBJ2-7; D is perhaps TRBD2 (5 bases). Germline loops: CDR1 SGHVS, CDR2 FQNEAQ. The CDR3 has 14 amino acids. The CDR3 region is CASSVAGDSYEQYF. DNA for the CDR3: TGTGCCAGCAGCGTAGCCGGGGACTCCTACGAGCAGTACTTC.